This T cell receptor beta chain was profiled in a study of T cell responses to AZD1222 COVID-19 vaccine. Sequenced by immunoSEQ multiplex PCR; TCRdb stores in-frame clones only, minus some. The table shows under 150,000 clones, with almost 90% occurring only once. CDR3 size: 15 residues. V gave up 4 bases and J gave up 0 bases; unmatched junction bases: 6. Germline V gene data show CDR1 as SEHNR and CDR2 as FQNEAQ (reference sequence). The chain carries TRBV7-9 and TRBJ2-7, with 7 bases lining up with TRBD1. The sample consisted of peripheral blood, taken on day 0 of AZD1222 vaccination. The receptor comes from an adult in good health. The CDR3 loop is CASSWTTGNSYEQYF. The CDR3 DNA is TGTGCCAGCAGCTGGACGACAGGGAACTCCTACGAGCAGTACTTC.